These 15 T cell receptor beta chains share one sample of origin, sequenced in a study of patients and donors after allogeneic stem cell transplantation. A single record per CDR3 protein comes from TCRdb applying MiXCR to the RT-PCR reads. The data contain about 110,000 distinct CDR3 sequences, approximately 35% of them singletons. Sequencing was carried out using blood, either unsorted or a sorted T cell fraction (not recorded which). Every receptor here comes from a human donor who was either an allogeneic HSCT recipient or a stem cell or donor lymphocyte infusion donor (not recorded which). It is not recorded whose cells these are; they may come from a transplant donor.

The J gene is TRBJ2-7, the V gene TRBV5-1, with D possibly matching TRBD1 (5 bases). Trimming cost V 2 bases and J 2 bases, with 8 bases left between them. The CDR3 loop spans 13 amino acids. Germline V lookup: CDR1 SGHRS, CDR2 YFSETQ. CDR3 loop: CASSLPQAYEQYF. The CDR3 DNA reads as TGCGCCAGCAGCTTACCACAGGCCTACGAGCAGTACTTC.

This clonotype was observed a few times. CDR3: CASRQVPGENEKLFF. The DNA of the CDR3 is TGTGCCAGCAGACAAGTCCCGGGAGAGAATGAAAAACTGTTTTTT. J is TRBJ1-4 and V is TRBV5-5, with D uncertain. This CDR3 has 15 amino acids. The germline CDR1 and CDR2 sequences are SGHKS and YYEKEE (reference sequence). Trimming took 5 bases from V and 5 from J, leaving 16 bases between them.

The rearrangement uses TRBV5-1 and TRBJ2-7; D unclear. This CDR3 has 15 residues. V lost 0 bases, J lost 6 bases, and 16 bases lay in between. CDR1 and CDR2 from the germline V gene are SGHRS and YFSETQ. CDR3 in amino acids: CASSLGALSTGEQYF. CDR3 sequence (DNA): TGCGCCAGCAGCTTGGGGGCCTTATCTACTGGCGAGCAGTACTTC.

The gene calls are TRBV7-2 and TRBJ1-4, with 11 nucleotides matching TRBD1. The CDR3 consists of 15 residues. The V and J ends lost 5 bases and 7 bases, in that order; junction bases with no gene match: 6. Germline CDR1 SGHTA, CDR2 FQGNSA. CDR3 DNA sequence: TGTGCCAGCAGCCCTACCGGGACAGGGGGTGAAAAACTGTTTTTT. Its protein is CASSPTGTGGEKLFF.

The chain uses TRBV20-1 and TRBJ2-3; D perhaps matches TRBD1 (7 bases). CDR1 DFQATT and CDR2 SNEGSKA come from the germline V gene (reference sequence). Trimming left V 0 bases short and J 1 base short, with 14 bases between. The CDR3 runs 16 residues. Here the CDR3 DNA reads TGCAGTGCTAGAGACCCCAGGGGGGTCGGCACAGATACGCAGTATTTT. Translation: CSARDPRGVGTDTQYF.

This clonotype was recorded many times. The chain joins TRBV7-9 to TRBJ1-1; D gene uncertain. Trimming left V 6 bases short and J 2 bases short, with 13 bases between. The CDR3 runs 14 residues. From germline, CDR1 is SEHNR and CDR2 FQNEAQ (reference sequence). CDR3 in DNA: TGTGCCAGCAGTCACCCCCCAGCAAACACTGAAGCTTTCTTT. Encoded protein: CASSHPPANTEAFF.

This rearrangement joins TRBV2 to TRBJ2-7, with TRBD1 identical over 8 bases. This CDR3 comprises 14 residues. The junction had 8 bases not matched to a gene; V was cut back by 6 bases and J by 4 bases. Germline V CDR1 and CDR2: SNHLY, FYNNEI. Written as DNA, the CDR3 is TGTGCCAGCAGACTACCGGGACAGGATTACGAGCAGTACTTC. Its translation is CASRLPGQDYEQYF.

The chain employs TRBV27 and TRBJ2-1; D not resolved. The length of the CDR3 is 15 residues. V shed 2 bases and J shed 4 bases, with 12 bases lying between them. CDR1 is MNHEY and CDR2 is SMNVEV in the germline V gene (reference sequence). DNA of the CDR3: TGTGCCAGCAGTTTACGGCGGATCAGATACAATGAGCAGTTCTTC. Protein sequence: CASSLRRIRYNEQFF.

The chain uses TRBV7-9 and TRBJ2-2; 9 bases are shared with TRBD1. CDR1 and CDR2 (germline): SEHNR, FQNEAQ (reference sequence). The CDR3 is made up of 13 amino acids. J lost 6 bases, V lost 8 bases, and 4 bases had no gene match. The CDR3 sequence is CASGQGRPGELFF. DNA for the CDR3: TGTGCCAGCGGACAGGGGAGACCCGGGGAGCTGTTTTTT. The full variable domain, its missing parts supplied by reference TRBV7-9 and TRBJ2-2, is DTGVSQNPRHKITKRGQNVTFRCDPISEHNRLYWYRQTLGQGPEFLTYFQNEAQLEKSRLLSDRFSAERPKGSFSTLEIQRTEQGDSAMYLCASGQGRPGELFFGEGSRLTVL.

There are a few counts of this clonotype. V and J are TRBV4-3 and TRBJ1-2, with D possibly matching TRBD1 (5 bases). V was clipped by 1 base and J by 7 bases, with 10 bases between them. The CDR3 contains 13 residues. The V gene's germline CDR1 is LGHNA and CDR2 YSLEER. The CDR3 region has the DNA TGCGCCAGCAGCCAAGGGGGGACCCCTGGCTACACCTTC. Translation: CASSQGGTPGYTF.

This clonotype came up a few times. The chain has TRBV25-1 and TRBJ1-2; possibly TRBD1 for D (5 bases). In germline, CDR1 is MGHDK, CDR2 SYGVNS. The CDR3 length is 16 residues. With 2 bases removed from V and 4 bases from J, the gap between germline ends came to 17 bases. CDR3 region: CASSEGGARIPYGYTF. The DNA of the CDR3 is TGTGCCAGCAGTGAAGGAGGGGCCCGCATCCCCTATGGCTACACCTTC.

The chain employs TRBV29-1 and TRBJ2-3; 8 nucleotides agree with TRBD2. Germline CDR1 and CDR2: SQVTM and ANQGSEA. V lost 4 bases, J lost 1 base, and 4 bases stayed unmatched. This CDR3 contains 14 residues. CDR3 sequence reads: CSVATLAGTDTQYF. The CDR3 nucleotides are TGCAGCGTTGCCACACTAGCGGGCACAGATACGCAGTATTTT.

This clonotype was counted between two and nine times. This chain links TRBV5-1 with TRBJ2-2; D is possibly TRBD2 (5 bases). The CDR3 is 14 residues long. Trimming left V 2 bases short and J 3 bases short, with 8 bases between. The germline CDR1 and CDR2 sequences are SGHRS and YFSETQ. The CDR3 spells CASSLGLHTGELFF. The CDR3 DNA reads TGCGCCAGCAGCTTAGGACTTCACACCGGGGAGCTGTTTTTT.

The rearrangement uses TRBV7-2 and TRBJ1-2; D gene uncertain. Trimming removed 0 bases from V and 7 bases from J, with 6 bases in between. In germline, CDR1 is SGHTA, CDR2 FQGNSA. The CDR3 has 12 amino acids. The CDR3 bases are TGTGCCAGCAGCTTAGCCTCCATTGGCTACACCTTC. Its protein is CASSLASIGYTF.

The chain uses TRBV28 and TRBJ2-3; weak D call: TRBD1 (5 bases). V dropped 6 bases and J dropped 2 bases, with 12 bases sitting between them. The V gene's germline CDR1 is MDHEN and CDR2 SYDVKM. This CDR3 contains 14 residues. CDR3 in amino acids: CASRQQGITDTQYF. DNA for the CDR3: TGTGCCAGCAGACAGCAGGGTATCACAGATACGCAGTATTTT.